This is a list of T cell receptor beta chains from one sample in a study of cytomegalovirus exposure and HLA in healthy donors. The repertoire was sequenced with immunoSEQ multiplex PCR; TCRdb's copy has only in-frame clones and lacks some. The sample contains about 73,000 clones, around 95% of which appear only once. Material: PBMCs. The receptors were sampled from a man between 18 and 35 years old in good health and CMV-seronegative. Each CDR3 is given with its conserved first and last residue. Each record gives: J gene, clone size, D gene, V gene, CDR3 DNA, CDR3 protein. A D gene is named only where the DNA matches it firmly. Clone size is stated in some rows and not others, as once, few, many or a class when expanded.

>TRBJ2-7|NA|NA|TRBV13
TGTGCCAGCAGCTTATCTACGGGGACAAATTACGAGCAGTACTTC
CASSLSTGTNYEQYF
>TRBJ2-1|once|NA|TRBV27
TGTGCCAGCAGTTTTAGGGAGAACCAAAGGGAGTTCTTC
CASSFRENQREFF
>TRBJ2-5|NA|TRBD2|TRBV5-1
TGCGCCAGCAGCTTGGTAGCGGGGGGCTTAGAGACCCAGTACTTC
CASSLVAGGLETQYF
>TRBJ1-1|NA|NA|TRBV7-9
TGTGCCAGCTCCCCGTGGAACACTGAAGCTTTCTTT
CASSPWNTEAFF
>TRBJ1-1|NA|TRBD1|TRBV5-1
TGCGCCAGCAGCTTTAGACAGGGTATGAACACTGAAGCTTTCTTT
CASSFRQGMNTEAFF
>TRBJ1-4|NA|NA|TRBV6-5
TGTGCCAGCAGTTACATAGGGGTTGAAAAACTGTTTTTT
CASSYIGVEKLFF
>TRBJ2-3|once|NA|TRBV6-5
TGTGCCAGCAGTGGTACAGGAAGTTTCACAGATACGCAGTATTTT
CASSGTGSFTDTQYF
>TRBJ2-5|NA|NA|TRBV4-1
TGCGCCAGCAGCCAAGGTCTGGGGGCGAGGGGAGAGCAGTACTTC
CASSQGLGARGEQYF
>TRBJ1-1|NA|TRBD1|TRBV2
TGTGCCAGCTTAGGACAGGGTGGTACTGAAGCTTTCTTT
CASLGQGGTEAFF
>TRBJ1-3|once|NA|TRBV29-1
TGCAGCGTTGAAGAGTTAGATCATCCTGGAAACACCATATATTTT
CSVEELDHPGNTIYF
>TRBJ1-5|NA|NA|TRBV5-6
TGTGCCAGCAGCTTGGCTGGGGAGGGCAATCAGCCCCAGCATTTT
CASSLAGEGNQPQHF
>TRBJ2-3|NA|NA|TRBV5-1
TGCGCCAGCACCCAGTCCACAGATACGCAGTATTTT
CASTQSTDTQYF
>TRBJ2-3|NA|TRBD1|TRBV6-5
TGTGCCAGCAGTCCTTGGACAGGTACAGATACGCAGTATTTT
CASSPWTGTDTQYF
>TRBJ1-5|once|TRBD1|TRBV10-1
TGCGCCAGCAGCGCATTTACCGGACAGGAATATAGCAATCAGCCCCAGCATTTT
CASSAFTGQEYSNQPQHF
>TRBJ2-1|NA|TRBD1|TRBV29-1
TGCAGCGCTGGACAGGGGCCCAATGAGCAGTTCTTC
CSAGQGPNEQFF
>TRBJ1-1|NA|TRBD1|TRBV27
TGTGCCAGCAGTAGACAGGGGATGAACACTGAAGCTTTCTTT
CASSRQGMNTEAFF
>TRBJ2-1|NA|NA|TRBV27
TGTGCCAGCACGTCGGTTGGGAGGTACAATGAGCAGTTCTTC
CASTSVGRYNEQFF
>TRBJ1-2|NA|NA|TRBV7-2
TGTGCCAGCAGCTTAGCGGTCACGACCAGGGCGTCAGGTGGCTACACCTTC
CASSLAVTTRASGGYTF
>TRBJ2-2|NA|NA|TRBV29-1
TGCAGCGTTCATGACACCGGGGAGCTGTTTTTT
CSVHDTGELFF
>TRBJ2-7|NA|TRBD2|TRBV7-2
TGTGCCAGCAGCCTCGGGGGGTACTACGAGCAGTACTTC
CASSLGGYYEQYF
>TRBJ2-3|once|TRBD1|TRBV14
TGTGCCAGCAGCCACCTACGGACAGGGCTGGATACGCAGTATTTT
CASSHLRTGLDTQYF
>TRBJ2-1|NA|TRBD2|TRBV11-3
TGTGCCAGCAGCTTATGGCGGGGGGCAGAGCAGTTCTTC
CASSLWRGAEQFF